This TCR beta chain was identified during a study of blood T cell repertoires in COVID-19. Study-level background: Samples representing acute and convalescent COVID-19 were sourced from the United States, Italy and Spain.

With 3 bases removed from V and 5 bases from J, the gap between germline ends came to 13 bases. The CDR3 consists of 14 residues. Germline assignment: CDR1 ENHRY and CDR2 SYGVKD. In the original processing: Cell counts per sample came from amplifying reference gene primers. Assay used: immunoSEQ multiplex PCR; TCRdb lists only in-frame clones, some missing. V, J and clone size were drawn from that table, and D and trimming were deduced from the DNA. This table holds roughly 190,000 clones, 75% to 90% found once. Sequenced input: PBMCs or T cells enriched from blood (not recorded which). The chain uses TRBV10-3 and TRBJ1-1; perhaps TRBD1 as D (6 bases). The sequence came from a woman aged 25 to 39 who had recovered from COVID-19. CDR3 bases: TGTGCCATCAGTGAAGAGGGGGATGGAACTGAAGCTTTCTTT. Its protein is CAISEEGDGTEAFF.